Following are 10 T cell receptor beta chains from one sample sequenced in a study of T cell repertoires in cytomegalovirus infection (dated by TCRdb to between 2017 and 2020). The treatment or condition label on this specimen signifies: in vitro stimulation with specific CMV peptide epitopes to enrich CMV-specific T cells. The instrument given in TCRdb is Illumina HiSeq 1500. TCRdb reran the public reads through fastp at Q25 and MiXCR, keeping productive beta chains. Rows are combined by CDR3 protein, so each entry shows the most common genes and DNA. For this sample there are around 430,000 distinct CDR3 sequences; 42% appear just once. The ten most abundant clones make up 40% to 50% of the sample. These receptors have no identified antigens. Sequenced material: cultured PBMCs, taken from culture after CMV antigen stimulation. The receptors were sampled from a human donor in good health (CMV status not recorded). Some clones in this sample may be carry-over from other donors' samples.

The chain employs TRBV4-1 and TRBJ2-5, with D tentatively TRBD2 (7 bases). The CDR3 consists of 16 residues. The germline CDR1 and CDR2 sequences are MGHRA and YSYEKL. V was trimmed by 2 bases and J by 5 bases, leaving 18 bases between them. The CDR3 spells CASSQRGGTGRETQYF. DNA for the CDR3: TGCGCCAGCAGCCAAAGGGGGGGGACTGGTCGGGAGACCCAGTACTTC.

The table lists this clonotype with a count of one. The rearrangement uses TRBV11-2 and TRBJ2-2; perhaps TRBD1 as D (5 bases). The CDR3 has 14 amino acids. V lost 0 bases, J lost 7 bases, and 9 bases lay in between. CDR1 SGHAT and CDR2 FQNNGV come from the germline V gene. The CDR3 loop reads CASSLDSGFGELFF. CDR3 nucleotide sequence: TGTGCCAGCAGCTTAGATTCAGGGTTCGGGGAGCTGTTTTTT.

This clonotype was counted a few times. This chain joins TRBV29-1 and TRBJ1-2; 8 nucleotides line up with TRBD1. Germline CDR1 and CDR2: SQVTM and ANQGSEA. This CDR3 is built from 15 residues. V was pared by 0 bases and J by 5 bases, with 8 bases of the junction left unmatched. CDR3 nucleotides: TGCAGCGTTGAAGATCGTGGACAGGGAGAGTATGGCTACACCTTC. This translates into CSVEDRGQGEYGYTF.

This clonotype has a handful of counts. The chain combines TRBV18 with TRBJ2-7, with D possibly being TRBD1 (7 bases). This CDR3 region has 13 residues. CDR1 is KGHSH and CDR2 is LQKENI in the germline V gene. V gave up 2 bases and J gave up 6 bases, with 11 bases separating them. This CDR3 is CASSPTGEVEQYF. The CDR3 DNA reads TGTGCCAGCTCACCAACAGGGGAGGTCGAGCAGTACTTC.

The chain employs TRBV28 and TRBJ1-1; D is unresolved. The CDR3 sequence is 13 residues long. With 6 bases removed from V and 4 bases from J, the gap between germline ends came to 12 bases. Germline CDR1 MDHEN, CDR2 SYDVKM. The CDR3 sequence: CASSLNWGTEAFF. CDR3 nucleotide sequence: TGTGCCAGCAGCCTTAATTGGGGCACTGAAGCTTTCTTT. The full variable domain, in which reference TRBV28 and TRBJ1-1 provide the parts outside the CDR3, is DVKVTQSSRYLVKRTGEKVFLECVQDMDHENMFWYRQDPGLGLRLIYFSYDVKMKEKGDIPEGYSVSREKKERFSLILESASTNQTSMYLCASSLNWGTEAFFGQGTRLTVV.

This clonotype occurred a few times. The rearrangement joins TRBV6-6 to TRBJ2-6; a weak D match, TRBD1 (5 bases). The CDR3 is 17 residues long. Trimming pared 5 bases from V and 3 bases from J, leaving 17 bases between. CDR1 is MNHNY and CDR2 is SVGAGI in the germline V gene (reference sequence). In nucleotides, the CDR3 is TGTGCCAGCAGTGTCCGTTTGAGGCAGGGTGGGGCCAACGTCCTGACTTTC. Its translation: CASSVRLRQGGANVLTF.

The rearrangement uses TRBV28 and TRBJ2-7; D remains ambiguous. The CDR3 length is 13 residues. The germline gives CDR1 MDHEN, CDR2 SYDVKM. V gave up 5 bases and J gave up 3 bases, with 11 bases separating them. CDR3 in DNA: TGTGCCAGCAGTCCCCTAGACAACTACGAGCAGTACTTC. It translates to CASSPLDNYEQYF.

The rearrangement joins TRBV7-9 to TRBJ2-1; TRBD2 matches at 7 bases. V dropped 3 bases and J dropped 8; count of bases not matched to a gene: 13. Germline-derived CDR1 and CDR2 are SEHNR and FQNEAQ (reference sequence). The CDR3 is 16 residues long. CDR3 bases: TGTGCCAGCAGCTTTTTTTCTGGCGGGAGAAGGTATGAGCAGTTCTTC. It is translated as CASSFFSGGRRYEQFF.

The V call is TRBV7-2, the J call TRBJ1-2, with a possible D match to TRBD1 (5 bases). Looked up from germline, CDR1 is SGHTA and CDR2 is FQGNSA. The CDR3 is 15 residues long. The V gene lost 5 bases and the J gene lost 3 bases, with 16 bases spanning the gap. The CDR3 region is CASSLYGAPYYGYTF. CDR3 in DNA: TGTGCCAGCAGCCTCTATGGGGCTCCCTACTATGGCTACACCTTC.

This clonotype has a handful of counts. Written as DNA, the CDR3 is TGTGCCAGCAGCCCTAGTCGGCTAGCGGGTTTCCAAGAGACCCAGTACTTC. Protein product: CASSPSRLAGFQETQYF. The rearrangement links TRBV7-8 to TRBJ2-5, with 8 bases lining up with TRBD2. Germline V gives CDR1 SGHVS, CDR2 FQNEAQ. The CDR3 is made up of 17 amino acids. Losses at the gene ends were 5 bases for V and 1 base for J; bases not matched to a gene: 12.